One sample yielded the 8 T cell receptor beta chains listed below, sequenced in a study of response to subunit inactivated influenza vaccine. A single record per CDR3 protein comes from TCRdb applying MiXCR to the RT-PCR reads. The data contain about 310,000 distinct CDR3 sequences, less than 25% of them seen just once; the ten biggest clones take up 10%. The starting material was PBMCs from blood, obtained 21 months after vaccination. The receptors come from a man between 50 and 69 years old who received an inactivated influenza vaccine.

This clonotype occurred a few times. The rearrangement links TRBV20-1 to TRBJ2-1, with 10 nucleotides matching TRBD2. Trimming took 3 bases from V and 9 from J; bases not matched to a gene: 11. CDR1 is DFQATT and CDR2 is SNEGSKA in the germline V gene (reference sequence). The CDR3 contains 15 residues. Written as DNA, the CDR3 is TGCAGTGCTAGCGACGCTAGCGGGAGAAGGCTTGAGCAGTTCTTC. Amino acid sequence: CSASDASGRRLEQFF.

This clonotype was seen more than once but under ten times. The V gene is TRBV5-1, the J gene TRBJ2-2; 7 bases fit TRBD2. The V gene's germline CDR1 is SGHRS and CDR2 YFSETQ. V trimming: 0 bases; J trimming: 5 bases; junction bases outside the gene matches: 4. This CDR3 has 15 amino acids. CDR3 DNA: TGCGCCAGCAGCTTGGCCCGGGGGGTAACCGGGGAGCTGTTTTTT. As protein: CASSLARGVTGELFF.

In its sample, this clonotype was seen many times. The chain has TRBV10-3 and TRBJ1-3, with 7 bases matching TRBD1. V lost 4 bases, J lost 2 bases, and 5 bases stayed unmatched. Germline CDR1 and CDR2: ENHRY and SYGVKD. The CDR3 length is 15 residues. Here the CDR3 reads CAISGRGGAGNTIYF. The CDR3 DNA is TGTGCCATCAGTGGTCGAGGGGGCGCTGGAAACACCATATATTTT.

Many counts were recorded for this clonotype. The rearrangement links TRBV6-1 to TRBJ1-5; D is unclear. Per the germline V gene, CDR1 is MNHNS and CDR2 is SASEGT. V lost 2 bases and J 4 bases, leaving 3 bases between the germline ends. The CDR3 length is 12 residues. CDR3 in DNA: TGTGCCAGCAGTGAACTTAATCAGCCCCAGCATTTT. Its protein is CASSELNQPQHF.

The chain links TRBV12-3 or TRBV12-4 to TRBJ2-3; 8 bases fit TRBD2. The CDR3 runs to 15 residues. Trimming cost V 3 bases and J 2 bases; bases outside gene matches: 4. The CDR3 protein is CASSFTSGYTDTQYF. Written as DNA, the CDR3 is TGTGCCAGCAGTTTTACTAGCGGTTACACAGATACGCAGTATTTT.

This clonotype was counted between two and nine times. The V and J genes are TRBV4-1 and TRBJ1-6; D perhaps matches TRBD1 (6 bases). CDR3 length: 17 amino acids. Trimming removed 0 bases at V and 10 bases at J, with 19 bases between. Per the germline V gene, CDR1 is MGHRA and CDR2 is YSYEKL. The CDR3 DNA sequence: TGCGCCAGCAGCCAAGATGAGGTTGGCAGGGGAAGGTCACCCCTCCACTTT. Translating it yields CASSQDEVGRGRSPLHF.

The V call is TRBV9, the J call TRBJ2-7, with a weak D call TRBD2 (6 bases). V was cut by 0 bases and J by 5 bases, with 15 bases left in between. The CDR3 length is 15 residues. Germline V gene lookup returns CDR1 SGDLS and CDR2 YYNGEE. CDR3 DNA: TGTGCCAGCAGCGTAGGTGCTAGCGAGACTCACGAGCAGTACTTC. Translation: CASSVGASETHEQYF.

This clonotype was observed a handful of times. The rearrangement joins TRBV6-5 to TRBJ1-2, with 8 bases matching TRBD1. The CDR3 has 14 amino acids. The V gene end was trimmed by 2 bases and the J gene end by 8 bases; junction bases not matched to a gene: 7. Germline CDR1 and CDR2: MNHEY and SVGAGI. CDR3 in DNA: TGTGCCAGCAGTTACGGGCAGGGGGCGCAAGGCTACACCTTC. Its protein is CASSYGQGAQGYTF.